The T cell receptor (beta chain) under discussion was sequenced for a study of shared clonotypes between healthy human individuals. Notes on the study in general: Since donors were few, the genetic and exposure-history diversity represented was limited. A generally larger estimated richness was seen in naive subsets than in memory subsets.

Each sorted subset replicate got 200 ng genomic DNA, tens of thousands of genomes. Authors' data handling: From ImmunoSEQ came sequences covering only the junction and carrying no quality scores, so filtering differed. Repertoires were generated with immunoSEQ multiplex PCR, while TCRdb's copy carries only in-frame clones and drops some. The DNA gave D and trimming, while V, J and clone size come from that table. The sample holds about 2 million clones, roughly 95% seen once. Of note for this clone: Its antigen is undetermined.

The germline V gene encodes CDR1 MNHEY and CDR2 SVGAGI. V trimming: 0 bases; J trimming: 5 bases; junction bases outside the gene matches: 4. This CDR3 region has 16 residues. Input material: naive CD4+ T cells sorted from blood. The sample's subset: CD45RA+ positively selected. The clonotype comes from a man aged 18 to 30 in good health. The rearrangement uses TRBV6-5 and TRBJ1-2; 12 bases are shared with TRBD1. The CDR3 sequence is CASSYSGTGGPYGYTF. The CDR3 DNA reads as TGTGCCAGCAGTTACTCCGGGACAGGGGGCCCTTATGGCTACACCTTC.